The 25 T cell receptor beta chains below come from one sample, sequenced in a study of blood T cells in healthy people across ages. A J-beta primer mix and a sample-barcoded 5' primer were used in a second PCR of about 7 to 12 cycles. TCRdb independently ran MiXCR on the 5' RACE reads; one entry per CDR3 protein. The sample records about 900,000 distinct CDR3 sequences, about 59% being singletons. Source material: blood. The source of these receptors is a man aged 25-40 years in good health.

V usage is TRBV6-6 and J usage is TRBJ2-4; a possible D gene is TRBD1 (5 bases). The better agreement between TRBJ2-7 and the DNA end casts doubt on the J call. CDR1 is MNHNY and CDR2 is SVGAGI in the germline V gene (reference sequence). The CDR3 is 14 residues long. CDR3 DNA: TGTGCCAGCACTAAAAGGGGATCGACGTACGAGCAGTACTTC. Translating gives CASTKRGSTYEQYF.

This chain connects TRBV5-1 to TRBJ2-1; 8 nucleotides align to TRBD2. The germline V gene encodes CDR1 SGHRS and CDR2 YFSETQ. This CDR3 region has 14 residues. V gave up 4 bases and J gave up 5 bases; unmatched junction bases: 5. This CDR3 is CASSLERGHNEQFF. Written as DNA, the CDR3 is TGCGCCAGCAGCCTAGAGCGGGGGCACAATGAGCAGTTCTTC.

The rearrangement links TRBV4-3 to TRBJ2-1; 7 bases fit TRBD1. The germline gives CDR1 LGHNA, CDR2 YSLEER. This CDR3 comprises 15 residues. V gave up 3 bases and J gave up 5 bases; unmatched junction bases: 7. The CDR3 region is CASSQRDSFNNEQFF. The CDR3 DNA reads as TGCGCCAGCAGCCAGAGGGACAGTTTCAACAATGAGCAGTTCTTC.

V gene TRBV10-3 combines with J gene TRBJ2-7; the match to TRBD2 covers 15 bases. Unmatched junction bases numbered 6, after V lost 10 bases and J lost 2 bases. This CDR3 has 15 residues. From germline, CDR1 is ENHRY and CDR2 SYGVKD. Here the CDR3 reads CATAGLAGGPYEQYF. The CDR3 coding sequence is TGTGCCACCGCGGGACTAGCGGGGGGCCCCTACGAGCAGTACTTC.

V is TRBV28 and J is TRBJ2-1; D unresolved. The CDR3 sequence is 11 residues long. Germline CDR1 reads MDHEN; CDR2 reads SYDVKM. Deletions cut 7 bases from V and 8 bases from J, with 9 bases between. CDR3 amino acids: CASIGEYEQFF. The CDR3 DNA follows: TGTGCCAGCATAGGCGAATATGAGCAGTTCTTC.

The chain recombines TRBV7-2 with TRBJ2-4; possible D gene TRBD1, 6 bases. V was trimmed by 5 bases and J by 12 bases, leaving 29 bases between them. Germline lookup yields CDR1 SGHTA and CDR2 FQGNSA. The CDR3 spans 17 residues. This chain's CDR3 is CASSHHGTNLAKNGQYF. DNA for the CDR3: TGTGCCAGCAGCCACCATGGGACAAATCTAGCCAAAAACGGTCAGTACTTC.

The CDR3 DNA follows: TGTGCCAGCAGCTTATTCCCCACCAGCGGGGAGACCCAGTACTTC. Translation gives CASSLFPTSGETQYF. V gene TRBV7-6 combines with J gene TRBJ2-5; perhaps TRBD2 as D (6 bases). CDR3 size: 15 residues. Germline assignment: CDR1 SGHVS and CDR2 FNYEAQ. With 2 bases removed from V and 5 bases from J, the gap between germline ends came to 15 bases.

The chain employs TRBV12-3 or TRBV12-4 and TRBJ2-1, with a tentative D call TRBD1 (6 bases). The CDR3 spans 16 residues. The V and J ends lost 6 bases and 3 bases respectively, with 18 bases between them. CDR3 in amino acids: CASRSTLAGDYNEQFF. Here the CDR3 DNA reads TGTGCCAGCAGATCTACCCTGGCAGGGGACTACAATGAGCAGTTCTTC.

This clonotype was seen only a few times. The rearrangement joins TRBV7-2 to TRBJ1-2; D may be TRBD1 (5 bases). The CDR3 covers 15 residues. V gave up 5 bases and J gave up 7 bases, with 20 bases separating them. Germline CDR1 and CDR2: SGHTA and FQGNSA. The CDR3 reads CASSPMFRGTSGYTF. The CDR3 nucleotides read TGTGCCAGCAGCCCGATGTTCCGGGGCACGAGTGGCTACACCTTC.

The CDR3 DNA follows: TGTGCCAGCAGCGTAGAGGTCCGGACTGACTGGGACACCATATATTTT. Encoded protein: CASSVEVRTDWDTIYF. The chain recombines TRBV9 with TRBJ1-3, with D hard to call. V gave up 0 bases and J gave up 8 bases, with 18 bases separating them. The germline CDR1 and CDR2 sequences are SGDLS and YYNGEE. This CDR3 spans 16 amino acids.

This chain uses TRBV6-2 or TRBV6-3 with TRBJ2-1, with 10 bases that match TRBD1. This CDR3 contains 15 residues. With V trimmed by 4 bases and J by 5 bases, 5 bases remained unmatched. Germline loops: CDR1 MNHEY, CDR2 SVGEGT. The CDR3: CASSSWDRGHNEQFF. Written as DNA, the CDR3 is TGTGCCAGCAGTTCCTGGGACAGGGGACACAATGAGCAGTTCTTC.

This chain joins TRBV7-9 and TRBJ2-3; 8 bases agree with TRBD2. Trimming at V came to 1 base and at J to 3 bases, leaving 15 bases not matched to a gene. The CDR3 sequence is 19 residues long. Germline V gene data show CDR1 as SEHNR and CDR2 as FQNEAQ (reference sequence). The CDR3 loop is CASSLVIPEGSGATDTQYF. The CDR3 coding sequence is TGTGCCAGCAGCTTAGTTATCCCGGAGGGTAGCGGGGCTACAGATACGCAGTATTTT.

This chain links TRBV10-3 with TRBJ2-5; D is unresolved. The CDR3 has 13 residues. Germline V gives CDR1 ENHRY, CDR2 SYGVKD. V shed 4 bases and J shed 8 bases, with 14 bases lying between them. CDR3 coding DNA: TGTGCCATCAGTGTCAAGGACGGAGCAACCCAGTACTTC. It yields the protein CAISVKDGATQYF.

The V call is TRBV4-2, the J call TRBJ2-1; the match to TRBD2 covers 7 bases. Germline V gives CDR1 LGHNA, CDR2 YNFKEQ. This CDR3 is built from 13 residues. V trimming: 0 bases; J trimming: 14 bases; junction bases outside the gene matches: 7. CDR3 protein: CASSQELSGGKFF. In nucleotides, the CDR3 is TGTGCCAGCAGCCAAGAATTATCCGGGGGGAAGTTCTTC.

This clonotype has a handful of counts. The chain is built from TRBV7-2 and TRBJ2-5; D might be TRBD1 (5 bases). In germline, CDR1 is SGHTA, CDR2 FQGNSA. V lost 2 bases to trimming and J lost 3 bases, with 7 bases between them. The CDR3 loop spans 13 amino acids. The CDR3 bases are TGTGCCAGCAGCTTAATCAGGGAAGAGACCCAGTACTTC. This codes for CASSLIREETQYF.

This clonotype has only a few counts. The chain employs TRBV12-3 or TRBV12-4 and TRBJ2-7, with unresolved D. The CDR3 loop spans 11 amino acids. V shed 6 bases and J shed 6 bases, with 9 bases lying between them. The CDR3 DNA sequence: TGTGCCAGCAGGGACGGTTCCGAGCAGTACTTC. It yields the protein CASRDGSEQYF.

A single count supports this clonotype. The chain joins TRBV20-1 to TRBJ2-5; 12 nucleotides line up with TRBD1. With 2 bases clipped from V and 1 base from J, the junction kept 5 bases outside the gene matches. Germline values: CDR1 DFQATT, CDR2 SNEGSKA (reference sequence). The CDR3 has 16 residues. The CDR3 loop reads CSARPRDRGPQETQYF. The CDR3, as DNA: TGCAGTGCTAGACCCCGGGACAGGGGGCCCCAAGAGACCCAGTACTTC.

This chain connects TRBV20-1 to TRBJ1-5, with TRBD1 matching 8 bases. This CDR3 comprises 14 residues. Unmatched junction bases numbered 7, after V lost 3 bases and J lost 6 bases. Germline CDR1 DFQATT, CDR2 SNEGSKA (reference sequence). The CDR3 here is CSARGTGIVQPQHF. CDR3 bases: TGCAGTGCTAGGGGGACAGGAATTGTTCAGCCCCAGCATTTT.

This chain connects TRBV7-3 to TRBJ1-6; no firm D call. The CDR3 covers 13 residues. Trimming took off 5 bases at V and 4 bases at J, with 6 bases between the two ends. CDR1 and CDR2 (germline): SGHTA, FQGTGA. CDR3 DNA sequence: TGTGCCAGCAGCCGTCTGTATAATTCACCCCTCCACTTT. Translating it yields CASSRLYNSPLHF.

The gene calls are TRBV11-2 and TRBJ2-3; weak D call: TRBD2 (5 bases). V gave up 5 bases and J gave up 3 bases, with 30 bases separating them. The CDR3 totals 20 residues. The germline gives CDR1 SGHAT, CDR2 FQNNGV. CDR3: CASSGEALASRAPRTDTQYF. The CDR3 DNA reads TGTGCCAGCAGCGGAGAGGCCTTGGCTAGCCGAGCACCTCGTACAGATACGCAGTATTTT.

This clonotype has a handful of counts. Here the CDR3 reads CSVERGSLATQYF. The DNA of the CDR3 is TGCAGCGTTGAAAGGGGGAGTCTAGCAACGCAGTATTTT. The chain is built from TRBV29-1 and TRBJ2-3; tentative D call: TRBD1 (6 bases). The CDR3 is 13 amino acids. CDR1 and CDR2 from the germline V gene are SQVTM and ANQGSEA. V was cut by 2 bases and J by 9 bases, with 15 bases left in between.

The chain couples TRBV13 to TRBJ1-2; TRBD1 matches 7 bases. Unmatched junction bases numbered 11, after V lost 0 bases and J lost 4 bases. This CDR3 region has 17 residues. Germline V lookup: CDR1 PRHDT, CDR2 FYEKMQ (reference sequence). In DNA form, the CDR3 reads TGTGCCAGCAGCTTAGGCGTTGGGACAGCCTTTGTCTATGGCTACACCTTC. This gives the protein CASSLGVGTAFVYGYTF.

J is TRBJ2-7 and V is TRBV4-1, with 7 bases lining up with TRBD1. CDR3 size: 17 residues. With 5 bases clipped from V and 1 base from J, the junction kept 14 bases outside the gene matches. CDR1 and CDR2 from the germline V gene are MGHRA and YSYEKL. The chain's CDR3 is CASSARTGAGASYEQYF. DNA of the CDR3: TGCGCCAGCAGCGCTAGAACAGGGGCAGGGGCATCCTACGAGCAGTACTTC.

In its sample, this clonotype was seen a few times. The genes are TRBV4-2 and TRBJ2-2; D may be TRBD1 (5 bases). The ends were cut back, 4 bases at V and 6 bases at J, with 9 bases in the middle. The CDR3 runs 13 residues. Germline V gene lookup returns CDR1 LGHNA and CDR2 YNFKEQ. The CDR3 sequence is CASSRGGPGELFF. For the CDR3, the DNA is TGTGCCAGCAGCCGGGGCGGCCCCGGGGAGCTGTTTTTT.

The chain uses TRBV11-1 and TRBJ2-5; weak D call: TRBD2 (6 bases). Germline CDR1 SGHAT, CDR2 FQDESV (reference sequence). CDR3 length: 15 residues. The V gene lost 8 bases and the J gene lost 4 bases, with 20 bases spanning the gap. CDR3 loop: CASAGQGSLGETQYF. CDR3 DNA sequence: TGTGCCAGCGCGGGGCAGGGATCTTTGGGAGAGACCCAGTACTTC. Complete variable domain (other parts from reference TRBV11-1 and TRBJ2-5): EAEVAQSPRYKITEKSQAVAFWCDPISGHATLYWYRQILGQGPELLVQFQDESVVDDSQLPKDRFSAERLKGVDSTLKIQPAELGDSAMYLCASAGQGSLGETQYFGPGTRLLVL.